Listed below are T cell receptor beta chains from one sample, sequenced in a study of T-cell memory formation after mild COVID-19. Each CDR3 protein gets one entry after TCRdb re-called the 5' RACE reads with MiXCR. This sample has 560,000 or so distinct CDR3 sequences, with roughly 17% found just once. The specimen was PBMCs or a T cell subset sorted from them (not recorded which). The receptors come from an adult woman who had mild COVID-19 (a few samples of this study predate the infection). Cell type and time point are not known. Both conserved end residues are part of each CDR3. D genes are given only for firm matches. Only part of the rows carry a size: once, few, many, or a class if the clone is expanded.

v_gene,j_gene,d_gene,abundance,CDR3aa,CDR3nt
TRBV11-3,TRBJ1-1,.,.,CASSFHPRGVIGTEAFF,TGTGCCAGCAGCTTTCATCCCCGTGGGGTCATCGGCACTGAAGCTTTCTTT
TRBV18,TRBJ1-3,.,.,CASSFGQHSGNTIYF,TGTGCCAGCTCATTCGGACAGCACTCTGGAAACACCATATATTTT
TRBV7-2,TRBJ2-7,TRBD2,.,CASSLAGTSGEQYF,TGTGCCAGCAGCTTGGCTGGGACTAGCGGCGAGCAGTACTTC
TRBV5-1,TRBJ1-1,.,.,CASSLSRTDLNTEAFF,TGCGCCAGCAGCTTGAGTAGGACAGACCTGAACACTGAAGCTTTCTTT
TRBV12-3/TRBV12-4,TRBJ1-1,.,.,CASSLGKGWNTEAFF,TGTGCCAGCAGTTTAGGGAAGGGGTGGAACACTGAAGCTTTCTTT
TRBV27,TRBJ2-7,.,many,CASTHYEQYF,TGTGCCAGCACCCACTACGAGCAGTACTTC
TRBV2,TRBJ1-4,TRBD1,.,CASKDRASKLFF,TGTGCCAGCAAAGACAGGGCGTCAAAACTGTTTTTT
TRBV10-3,TRBJ2-5,.,few,CAISPAGAEETQYF,TGTGCCATCAGCCCCGCGGGGGCCGAAGAGACCCAGTACTTC
TRBV30,TRBJ1-1,.,many,CAWREPGSPEAFF,TGTGCCTGGAGGGAACCAGGATCACCGGAAGCTTTCTTT
TRBV4-3,TRBJ2-5,TRBD2,few,CASSQDRLAGETQYF,TGCGCCAGCAGCCAAGACCGACTAGCGGGAGAGACCCAGTACTTC
TRBV5-1,TRBJ1-2,TRBD1,few,CASSHDRDYGYTF,TGCGCCAGCAGCCACGACAGGGACTATGGCTACACCTTC
TRBV7-9,TRBJ1-4,.,.,CASSYWRPGIFEKLFF,TGTGCCAGCAGCTATTGGAGGCCAGGGATTTTTGAAAAACTGTTTTTT
TRBV20-1,TRBJ1-1,.,many,CSALGQLGTEAFF,TGCAGTGCTCTAGGGCAGCTTGGCACTGAAGCTTTCTTT
TRBV12-3/TRBV12-4,TRBJ2-3,.,few,CASSTRRGTDTQYF,TGTGCCAGCAGCACGAGGCGGGGCACAGATACGCAGTATTTT
TRBV7-2,TRBJ1-3,.,few,CASSLDLGRPRSGNTIYF,TGTGCCAGCAGCTTAGATTTGGGGAGGCCCCGCTCTGGAAACACCATATATTTT
TRBV19,TRBJ1-2,TRBD1,.,CASSPGQGMAYEDYGYTF,TGTGCCAGTAGCCCGGGACAGGGGATGGCCTACGAGGACTATGGCTACACCTTC
TRBV7-9,TRBJ1-2,.,few,CASSLKAGPNYGYTF,TGTGCCAGCAGCTTAAAGGCAGGCCCTAACTATGGCTACACCTTC
TRBV29-1,TRBJ1-1,TRBD1,.,CSVYRNRGLFTEAFF,TGCAGCGTTTACAGAAACAGGGGGCTGTTTACTGAAGCTTTCTTT
TRBV10-3,TRBJ1-4,.,.,CAISDGRRDGEKLFF,TGTGCCATCAGTGATGGCCGCCGGGATGGGGAAAAACTGTTTTTT
TRBV4-1,TRBJ2-5,.,.,CASSHAVGGLETQYF,TGCGCCAGCAGCCACGCAGTCGGGGGTTTAGAGACCCAGTACTTC
TRBV12-3/TRBV12-4,TRBJ2-7,.,many,CASSTNRWAEQYF,TGTGCCAGCAGCACCAACCGGTGGGCCGAGCAGTACTTC
TRBV19,TRBJ2-1,TRBD1,.,CASTTGTGGYNEQFF,TGTGCCAGTACCACCGGGACAGGGGGGTACAATGAGCAGTTCTTC
TRBV5-5,TRBJ1-1,.,few,CASSGGTWNTEAFF,TGTGCCAGCAGCGGAGGGACCTGGAACACTGAAGCTTTCTTT
TRBV7-2,TRBJ1-2,.,.,CASSPFNYGYTF,TGTGCCAGCAGCCCCTTCAACTATGGCTACACCTTC
TRBV20-1,TRBJ2-5,.,.,CSAPQGKSETQYF,TGCAGTGCTCCACAGGGTAAATCAGAGACCCAGTACTTC
TRBV12-3/TRBV12-4,TRBJ1-1,.,few,CASSGYTEAFF,TGTGCCAGCAGTGGGTACACTGAAGCTTTCTTT
TRBV5-1,TRBJ1-4,TRBD1,few,CASSLPFGTENEKLFF,TGCGCCAGCAGCTTGCCGTTTGGGACAGAGAATGAAAAACTGTTTTTT
TRBV7-3,TRBJ2-5,TRBD2,few,CASSLTGTTGGETQYF,TGTGCCAGCAGCTTAACCGGGACTACCGGAGGGGAGACCCAGTACTTC
TRBV5-1,TRBJ2-2,.,.,CASSNQGGDGELFF,TGCGCCAGCAGCAACCAAGGCGGGGACGGGGAGCTGTTTTTT
TRBV12-3/TRBV12-4,TRBJ1-2,.,.,CASSALGVGGYTF,TGTGCCAGCAGCGCTCTGGGGGTGGGCGGCTACACCTTC
TRBV5-1,TRBJ1-4,.,few,CASSWTLQGGNEKLFF,TGCGCCAGCAGCTGGACCCTACAGGGCGGCAATGAAAAACTGTTTTTT
TRBV2,TRBJ1-5,.,.,CASSEERNRPQHF,TGTGCCAGCAGTGAGGAGCGGAATCGGCCCCAGCATTTT
TRBV14,TRBJ1-4,.,few,CASSQGRGEKLFF,TGTGCCAGCAGCCAAGGTCGCGGTGAAAAACTGTTTTTT
TRBV6-6,TRBJ2-7,TRBD2,few,CASSEPGLAGADEQYF,TGTGCCAGCAGTGAACCGGGACTAGCGGGAGCCGACGAGCAGTACTTC
TRBV7-6,TRBJ2-3,.,.,CASSLASTMDTQYF,TGTGCCAGCAGCTTAGCTAGCACCATGGATACGCAGTATTTT
TRBV5-5,TRBJ1-2,TRBD1,few,CASSLDVGGSGYTF,TGTGCCAGCAGCTTGGATGTAGGGGGCAGTGGCTACACCTTC
TRBV20-1,TRBJ1-1,.,.,CSAGRDWGSPRMTEAFF,TGCAGTGCTGGACGGGACTGGGGTTCTCCAAGGATGACTGAAGCTTTCTTT
TRBV9,TRBJ2-7,.,few,CASSVGGGLTYEQYF,TGTGCCAGCAGCGTAGGTGGGGGATTAACCTACGAGCAGTACTTC
TRBV4-1,TRBJ2-2,.,few,CATKSTGELFF,TGCGCCACGAAATCCACCGGGGAGCTGTTTTTT
TRBV12-3/TRBV12-4,TRBJ2-1,.,few,CASSFSDYSYNEQFF,TGTGCCAGCAGTTTTTCGGACTACTCCTACAATGAGCAGTTCTTC
TRBV20-1,TRBJ2-7,.,many,CSARGVGGFKDEQYF,TGCAGTGCTAGAGGAGTCGGGGGCTTTAAGGACGAGCAGTACTTC
TRBV5-1,TRBJ1-6,TRBD1,.,CASSYRTGENSPLHF,TGCGCCAGCAGCTATAGGACAGGGGAGAATTCACCCCTCCACTTT
TRBV7-9,TRBJ1-2,.,.,CASSNSGYTF,TGTGCCAGCAGCAATAGTGGCTACACCTTC
TRBV7-6,TRBJ2-1,TRBD1,few,CASSLATTGLVNNEQFF,TGTGCCAGCAGCTTAGCCACGACAGGGCTAGTTAACAATGAGCAGTTCTTC
TRBV11-1,TRBJ2-5,.,few,CASSLAQAAYQETQYF,TGTGCCAGCAGCTTAGCTCAGGCAGCGTACCAAGAGACCCAGTACTTC
TRBV15,TRBJ2-2,.,.,CATSRDIPWDKLALGAGELFF,TGTGCCACCAGCAGAGATATCCCCTGGGATAAGTTGGCTCTTGGGGCCGGGGAGCTGTTTTTT
TRBV7-3,TRBJ2-5,TRBD2,many,CASSLGLAGVETQYF,TGTGCCAGCAGCTTAGGGCTAGCGGGAGTAGAGACCCAGTACTTC
TRBV6-5,TRBJ1-2,.,.,CASSRQESGGYTF,TGTGCCAGCAGCCGACAGGAATCAGGTGGCTACACCTTC
TRBV5-6,TRBJ2-5,.,.,CASSPPGETAQETQYF,TGTGCCAGCAGCCCGCCGGGGGAGACGGCCCAAGAGACCCAGTACTTC
TRBV29-1,TRBJ2-5,.,few,CSVVSMETQYF,TGCAGCGTTGTTAGTATGGAGACCCAGTACTTC
TRBV7-8,TRBJ1-1,TRBD1,.,CASSLAAGGNTEAFF,TGTGCCAGCAGCTTAGCGGCAGGGGGGAACACTGAAGCTTTCTTT